The 24 T cell receptor beta chains reported below all come from one sample, sequenced in a study of T-cell reconstitution after alpha-beta-depleted transplantation in children. Preparation of the TCRbeta library involved a method that used unique molecular identifiers. A single record per CDR3 protein comes from TCRdb applying MiXCR to the PCR reads. Of some 640,000 distinct CDR3 sequences listed, 16% are singletons. The sample consisted of PBMCs from the stem cell graft donor, taken from the stem cell graft. These receptors all stem from a human donor who donated a stem cell graft to a child with acute myeloid leukemia.

Notes on this clonotype: A much larger clone lies one base from this, so it may be a read error. The chain is built from TRBV6-2 or TRBV6-3 and TRBJ1-1; tentative D call: TRBD1 (5 bases). This CDR3 contains 14 residues. Per the germline V gene, CDR1 is MNHEY and CDR2 is SVGEGT. V was pared by 2 bases and J by 1 base, with 8 bases between. This chain's CDR3 is CASSYRQGNTEAFF. For the CDR3, the DNA is TGTGCCAGCAGTTACAGGCAGGGGAACACTGAAGCTTTCTTT.

Only a few counts were recorded for this clonotype. V and J are TRBV10-2 and TRBJ2-5; maybe TRBD2 (6 bases). Trimming left V 8 bases short and J 2 bases short, with 18 bases between. The CDR3 is 15 amino acids. CDR1 WSHSY and CDR2 SAAADI come from the germline V gene. The CDR3 here is CASCKTGTRQETQYF. CDR3 DNA sequence: TGCGCCAGCTGTAAGACCGGGACTCGTCAAGAGACCCAGTACTTC.

The sample holds a few counts of this clonotype. J is TRBJ1-5 and V is TRBV12-3 or TRBV12-4; D gene ambiguous. There are 13 residues in the CDR3. The V and J ends lost 4 bases and 7 bases respectively, with 11 bases between them. The CDR3 reads CASSSIRAQPQHF. In nucleotides, the CDR3 is TGTGCCAGCAGTTCCATTCGGGCCCAGCCCCAGCATTTT.

This clonotype was picked up many times. The rearrangement links TRBV7-2 to TRBJ1-1; D gene uncertain. V lost 0 bases and J 1 base, leaving 9 bases between the germline ends. This CDR3 is 15 amino acids long. Germline CDR1 reads SGHTA; CDR2 reads FQGNSA. CDR3 sequence reads: CASSLAGVGNTEAFF. CDR3 bases: TGTGCCAGCAGCTTAGCAGGTGTGGGGAACACTGAAGCTTTCTTT.

The CDR3 here is CASSQDGAGGNEQYF. DNA of the CDR3: TGCGCCAGCAGCCAAGATGGGGCAGGGGGCAACGAGCAGTACTTC. This chain links TRBV4-3 with TRBJ2-7, with 8 bases fitting TRBD1. J lost 5 bases, V lost 0 bases, and 6 bases had no gene match. The CDR3 contains 15 residues. The V gene's germline CDR1 is LGHNA and CDR2 YSLEER.

This clonotype was seen ten or more times. The chain is built from TRBV7-2 and TRBJ1-6; D perhaps matches TRBD1 (6 bases). The CDR3 length is 18 residues. Trimming left V 0 bases short and J 0 bases short, with 12 bases between. CDR1 SGHTA and CDR2 FQGNSA come from the germline V gene. CDR3 bases: TGTGCCAGCAGCTTAGCGTCAGGGGCCAGCTCCTATAATTCACCCCTCCACTTT. Its protein is CASSLASGASSYNSPLHF.

This clonotype has a handful of counts. The genes are TRBV28 and TRBJ1-1; D is unclear. The CDR3 extends over 15 amino acids. Trimming took off 5 bases at V and 0 bases at J, with 13 bases between the two ends. CDR1 is MDHEN and CDR2 is SYDVKM in the germline V gene. The CDR3 DNA is TGTGCCAGCAGTGACGACCTTATTTTGAACACTGAAGCTTTCTTT. Amino acids: CASSDDLILNTEAFF. Full variable domain (missing parts from reference TRBV28 and TRBJ1-1): DVKVTQSSRYLVKRTGEKVFLECVQDMDHENMFWYRQDPGLGLRLIYFSYDVKMKEKGDIPEGYSVSREKKERFSLILESASTNQTSMYLCASSDDLILNTEAFFGQGTRLTVV.

This clonotype appeared a few times. The CDR3 region is CASSLVQGAKNIQYF. CDR3 nucleotides: TGCGCCAGCAGCTTGGTTCAGGGGGCCAAAAACATTCAGTACTTC. This chain connects TRBV5-1 to TRBJ2-4; D is possibly TRBD1 (6 bases). Germline V gene data show CDR1 as SGHRS and CDR2 as YFSETQ. V was pared by 0 bases and J by 1 base, with 8 bases between. This CDR3 contains 15 residues.

This clonotype was found many times. J is TRBJ2-7 and V is TRBV20-1, with D perhaps matching TRBD2 (7 bases). The CDR3 extends over 12 amino acids. V lost 5 bases and J 6 bases, leaving 14 bases between the germline ends. The V gene's germline CDR1 is DFQATT and CDR2 SNEGSKA (reference sequence). CDR3 residues: CSAPTSRGEQYF. In nucleotides, the CDR3 is TGCAGTGCTCCGACTAGCAGGGGCGAGCAGTACTTC.

This clonotype was detected ten times or more. This chain uses TRBV7-8 with TRBJ2-5; TRBD2 matches at 9 bases. From germline, CDR1 is SGHVS and CDR2 FQNEAQ. Losses at the gene ends were 1 base for V and 2 bases for J; bases not matched to a gene: 11. This CDR3 has 18 amino acids. CDR3 protein: CASSLVAGGGDPQETQYF. The DNA of the CDR3 is TGTGCCAGCAGCTTAGTAGCGGGCGGGGGGGACCCACAAGAGACCCAGTACTTC.

CDR3 residues: CATSDSYRLSNTGELFF. The CDR3 nucleotides are TGTGCCACCAGTGATTCCTACAGGTTGTCGAACACCGGGGAGCTGTTTTTT. V gene TRBV24-1 combines with J gene TRBJ2-2, with a weak D call TRBD1 (5 bases). V lost 2 bases and J lost 0, with 12 bases in between. The CDR3 covers 17 residues. Germline lookup yields CDR1 KGHDR and CDR2 SFDVKD.

The DNA for the CDR3 is TGTGCCAGCAGCCGCCAGGGGTTTAGAACTAATGAAAAACTGTTTTTT. Its protein product is CASSRQGFRTNEKLFF. The rearrangement joins TRBV5-5 to TRBJ1-4, with a tentative D call TRBD1 (6 bases). The CDR3 consists of 16 residues. Germline-derived CDR1 and CDR2 are SGHKS and YYEKEE (reference sequence). V gave up 4 bases and J gave up 1 base, with 14 bases separating them. The variable domain in full, with the rest retrieved from reference TRBV5-5 and TRBJ1-4, is DAGVTQSPTHLIKTRGQQVTLRCSPISGHKSVSWYQQVLGQGPQFIFQYYEKEERGRGNFPDRFSARQFPNYSSELNVNALLLGDSALYLCASSRQGFRTNEKLFFGSGTQLSVL.

At least ten counts were recorded for this clonotype. The chain uses TRBV20-1 and TRBJ2-1; 8 bases line up with TRBD2. V trimming: 6 bases; J trimming: 2 bases; junction bases outside the gene matches: 9. The CDR3 length is 15 residues. Germline lookup yields CDR1 DFQATT and CDR2 SNEGSKA (reference sequence). The CDR3 region has the DNA TGCAGTGCCGAGAGTAGCGGGACGGCCTACAATGAGCAGTTCTTC. Residues: CSAESSGTAYNEQFF.

As for this clonotype: A much larger clone lies one base from this, so it may be a read error. The chain combines TRBV9 with TRBJ2-1, with TRBD2 matching over 15 bases. The CDR3 is 15 amino acids. CDR1 is SGDLS, CDR2 YYNGEE, per germline. CDR3: CASSAGLAGGNQQFF. The CDR3 DNA follows: TGTGCCAGCAGCGCGGGACTAGCGGGGGGCAATCAGCAGTTCTTC.

This clonotype was detected only once. The chain combines TRBV29-1 with TRBJ2-3, with D tentatively TRBD2 (6 bases). The CDR3 sequence is 15 residues long. V dropped 0 bases and J dropped 0 bases, with 10 bases sitting between them. Germline CDR1 SQVTM, CDR2 ANQGSEA. The CDR3 DNA follows: TGCAGCGTTGAAGATGGGGGGAGTAGCACAGATACGCAGTATTTT. It translates to CSVEDGGSSTDTQYF.

CDR3 nucleotides: TGCAGTGCTCGGGACTTTGGAAGTGGGGAGCTGTTTTTT. It codes for CSARDFGSGELFF. The chain uses TRBV20-1 and TRBJ2-2; tentative D call: TRBD2 (6 bases). The germline V and J ends were trimmed by 5 bases and 8 bases, with 15 bases remaining between them. The CDR3 has 13 residues. CDR1 and CDR2 (germline): DFQATT, SNEGSKA (reference sequence).

At least ten counts were recorded for this clonotype. V gene TRBV9 combines with J gene TRBJ2-3; 7 positions agree with TRBD2. After removal of 3 bases from V and 6 bases from J, the junction contained 16 bases not matched to a gene. The germline gives CDR1 SGDLS, CDR2 YYNGEE. This CDR3 has 17 residues. CDR3 sequence (DNA): TGTGCCAGCAGCGGATCCTTCCGGGGGGTCTCCGAGGATACGCAGTATTTT. It translates to CASSGSFRGVSEDTQYF. Complete variable domain (other parts from reference TRBV9 and TRBJ2-3): DSGVTQTPKHLITATGQRVTLRCSPRSGDLSVYWYQQSLDQGLQFLIQYYNGEERAKGNILERFSAQQFPDLHSELNLSSLELGDSALYFCASSGSFRGVSEDTQYFGPGTRLTVL.

This clonotype came up many times. The chain combines TRBV6-1 with TRBJ2-5; D ambiguous. With 6 bases removed from V and 3 bases from J, the gap between germline ends came to 17 bases. CDR1 and CDR2 from the germline V gene are MNHNS and SASEGT. The CDR3 has 15 residues. This CDR3 is CASSGLSRREETQYF. The DNA for the CDR3 is TGTGCCAGCAGCGGCCTCTCAAGGCGAGAAGAGACCCAGTACTTC.

The V and J genes are TRBV11-2 and TRBJ2-3, with 7 positions matching TRBD1. Germline V gene lookup returns CDR1 SGHAT and CDR2 FQNNGV. The V segment lost 2 bases and the J segment 2 bases; nucleotides outside the gene matches: 4. This CDR3 is 15 amino acids long. This chain's CDR3 is CASSLQDRLTDTQYF. DNA for the CDR3: TGTGCCAGCAGCTTACAGGACAGGCTCACAGATACGCAGTATTTT.

V usage is TRBV2 and J usage is TRBJ1-2, with 7 bases identical to TRBD1. This CDR3 contains 15 residues. Germline-derived CDR1 and CDR2 are SNHLY and FYNNEI. Losses at the gene ends were 7 bases for V and 7 bases for J; bases not matched to a gene: 15. CDR3 in amino acids: CASILLQGQKGGYTF. DNA for the CDR3: TGTGCCAGCATCCTTCTACAGGGGCAAAAAGGTGGCTACACCTTC.

This clonotype was found many times. The V call is TRBV7-2, the J call TRBJ1-1, with D perhaps TRBD1 (6 bases). Germline loops: CDR1 SGHTA, CDR2 FQGNSA. V lost 4 bases and J 3 bases, leaving 21 bases between the germline ends. This CDR3 has 17 amino acids. CDR3 nucleotides: TGTGCCAGCAGCTCCCGTCGGCAGGGGCTTTGGGACACTGAAGCTTTCTTT. This sequence encodes CASSSRRQGLWDTEAFF.

This clonotype has ten or more counts. The chain couples TRBV28 to TRBJ1-1; possible D gene TRBD1, 5 bases. The germline V and J ends were trimmed by 8 bases and 2 bases, with 6 bases remaining between them. CDR3 length equals 11 residues. Germline V gives CDR1 MDHEN, CDR2 SYDVKM. This chain's CDR3 is CASQGNTEAFF. CDR3 sequence (DNA): TGTGCCAGCCAGGGAAACACTGAAGCTTTCTTT.

The chain combines TRBV7-2 with TRBJ2-5; the D is unclear. The CDR3 sequence is 13 residues long. Germline CDR1 and CDR2: SGHTA and FQGNSA. V lost 3 bases to trimming and J lost 4 bases, with 9 bases between them. The CDR3, as DNA: TGTGCCAGCAGCTTTTTGAAGGGAGAGACCCAGTACTTC. It specifies CASSFLKGETQYF.

This chain joins TRBV7-8 and TRBJ1-1; possibly TRBD1 for D (5 bases). The germline V gene encodes CDR1 SGHVS and CDR2 FQNEAQ. The CDR3 contains 16 residues. V was cut by 6 bases and J by 4 bases, with 21 bases left in between. CDR3 coding DNA: TGTGCCAGCAGGACCTTAGGAAAGGGGCAGAGCACTGAAGCTTTCTTT. As protein: CASRTLGKGQSTEAFF.